This TCR beta chain was retrieved from a study of shared clonotypes between healthy human individuals. The authors divided CD4+ cells into CD45RA+ naive and CD45RA-negative memory subsets. Data came from immunoSEQ multiplex PCR; TCRdb stores just in-frame clones and leaves some out. The sample has around 1 million clones, about three quarters seen once; the top ten hold roughly 1.5%. V dropped 5 bases and J dropped 6; count of bases not matched to a gene: 14. CDR3 length: 17 residues. The germline gives CDR1 SGHNT, CDR2 YENEEA. Sequencing input: memory CD4+ T cells sorted from blood. Subset denoted: CD45RA-negative fraction. V is TRBV11-3 and J is TRBJ2-1; 9 bases match TRBD2. The TCR was taken from a man aged 18-30 years in good health. CDR3 amino acids: CASSTESGTSWPNEQFF. Here the CDR3 DNA reads TGTGCCAGCAGCACCGAAAGCGGGACTAGCTGGCCCAATGAGCAGTTCTTC. Filled out from reference TRBV11-3 and TRBJ2-1, the complete variable domain reads EAGVVQSPRYKIIEKKQPVAFWCNPISGHNTLYWYLQNLGQGPELLIRYENEEAVDDSQLPKDRFSAERLKGVDSTLKIQPAELGDSAVYLCASSTESGTSWPNEQFFGPGTRLTVL.